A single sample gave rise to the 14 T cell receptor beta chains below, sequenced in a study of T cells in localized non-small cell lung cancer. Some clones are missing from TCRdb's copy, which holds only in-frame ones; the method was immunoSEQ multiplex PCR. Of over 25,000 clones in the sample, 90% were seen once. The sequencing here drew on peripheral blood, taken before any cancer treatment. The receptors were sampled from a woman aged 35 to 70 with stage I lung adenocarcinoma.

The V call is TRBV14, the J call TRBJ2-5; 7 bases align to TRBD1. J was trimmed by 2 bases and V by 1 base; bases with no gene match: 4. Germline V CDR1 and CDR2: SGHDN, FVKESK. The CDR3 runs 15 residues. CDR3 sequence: CASSQVTGQQETQYF. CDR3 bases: TGTGCCAGCAGCCAAGTAACGGGACAGCAAGAGACCCAGTACTTC.

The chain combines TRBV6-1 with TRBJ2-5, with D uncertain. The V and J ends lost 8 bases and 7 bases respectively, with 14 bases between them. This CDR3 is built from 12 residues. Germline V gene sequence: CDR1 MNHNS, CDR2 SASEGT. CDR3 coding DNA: TGTGCCAGCTCGAACGGCTTCCGGACCCAGTACTTC. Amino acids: CASSNGFRTQYF.

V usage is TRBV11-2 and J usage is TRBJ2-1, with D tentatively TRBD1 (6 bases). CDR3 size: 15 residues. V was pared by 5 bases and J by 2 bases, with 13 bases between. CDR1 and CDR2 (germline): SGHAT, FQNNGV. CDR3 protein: CASSSRGLTYNEQFF. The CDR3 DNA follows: TGTGCCAGCAGCAGCAGGGGCTTGACCTACAATGAGCAGTTCTTC.

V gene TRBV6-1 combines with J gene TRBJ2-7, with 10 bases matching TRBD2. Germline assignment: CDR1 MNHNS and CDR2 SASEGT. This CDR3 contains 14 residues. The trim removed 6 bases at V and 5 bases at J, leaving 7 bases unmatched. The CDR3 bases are TGTGCCAGCAGGAGTAGCGGGAGGATCCACGAGCAGTACTTC. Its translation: CASRSSGRIHEQYF.

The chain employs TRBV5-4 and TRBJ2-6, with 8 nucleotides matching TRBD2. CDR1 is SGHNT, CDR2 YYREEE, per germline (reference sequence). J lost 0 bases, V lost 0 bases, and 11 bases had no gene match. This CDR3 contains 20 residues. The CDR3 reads CASSLAGGAGEVSGANVLTF. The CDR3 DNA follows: TGTGCCAGCAGCTTGGCCGGGGGAGCGGGAGAGGTCTCTGGGGCCAACGTCCTGACTTTC. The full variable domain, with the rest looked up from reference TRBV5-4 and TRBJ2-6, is ETGVTQSPTHLIKTRGQQVTLRCSSQSGHNTVSWYQQALGQGPQFIFQYYREEENGRGNFPPRFSGLQFPNYSSELNVNALELDDSALYLCASSLAGGAGEVSGANVLTFGAGSRLTVL.

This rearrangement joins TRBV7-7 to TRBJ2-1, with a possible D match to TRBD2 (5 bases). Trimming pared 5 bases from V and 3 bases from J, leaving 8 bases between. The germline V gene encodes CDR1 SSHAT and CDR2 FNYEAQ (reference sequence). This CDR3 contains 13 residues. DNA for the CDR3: TGTGCCAGCAGCCTCGACTACTACAATGAGCAGTTCTTC. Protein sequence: CASSLDYYNEQFF. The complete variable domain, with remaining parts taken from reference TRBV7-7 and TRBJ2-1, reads GAGVSQSPRYKVTKRGQDVTLRCDPISSHATLYWYQQALGQGPEFLTYFNYEAQPDKSGLPSDRFSAERPEGSISTLTIQRTEQRDSAMYRCASSLDYYNEQFFGPGTRLTVL.

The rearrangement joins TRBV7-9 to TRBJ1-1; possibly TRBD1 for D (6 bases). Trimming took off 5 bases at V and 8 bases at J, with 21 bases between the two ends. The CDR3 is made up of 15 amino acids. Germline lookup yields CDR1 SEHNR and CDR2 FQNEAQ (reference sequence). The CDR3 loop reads CASSAQGQGPVEAFF. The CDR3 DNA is TGTGCCAGCAGCGCCCAAGGGCAGGGGCCCGTCGAAGCTTTCTTT.

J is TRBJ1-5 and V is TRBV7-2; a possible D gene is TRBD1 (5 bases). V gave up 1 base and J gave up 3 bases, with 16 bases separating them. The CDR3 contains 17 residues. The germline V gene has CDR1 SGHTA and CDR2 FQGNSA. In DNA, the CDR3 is TGTGCCAGCAGCTTAGGGGCAAGGGGTTGGATCAATCAGCCCCAGCATTTT. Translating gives CASSLGARGWINQPQHF. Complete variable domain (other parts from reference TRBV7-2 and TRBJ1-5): GAGVSQSPSNKVTEKGKDVELRCDPISGHTALYWYRQSLGQGLEFLIYFQGNSAPDKSGLPSDRFSAERTGGSVSTLTIQRTQQEDSAVYLCASSLGARGWINQPQHFGDGTRLSIL.

CDR3 coding DNA: TGTGCCAGCAGGTTGACAGGGCGTAATTCACCCCTCCACTTT. It encodes CASRLTGRNSPLHF. The gene calls are TRBV6-5 and TRBJ1-6, with 7 bases lining up with TRBD1. V lost 6 bases and J lost 6; bases outside the gene matches: 5. Germline V gene sequence: CDR1 MNHEY, CDR2 SVGAGI. The CDR3 extends over 14 amino acids.

The CDR3: CASSRALTSLNTEAFF. The CDR3 nucleotides read TGTGCCAGCAGCCGAGCCCTGACAAGTCTTAACACTGAAGCTTTCTTT. This rearrangement joins TRBV7-2 to TRBJ1-1; D ambiguous. The CDR3 consists of 16 residues. V was pared by 5 bases and J by 2 bases, with 18 bases between. Germline lookup yields CDR1 SGHTA and CDR2 FQGNSA.

CDR3 in amino acids: CASSGMAGSNQPQHF. DNA for the CDR3: TGTGCCAGTAGCGGAATGGCGGGTAGCAATCAGCCCCAGCATTTT. The V call is TRBV19, the J call TRBJ1-5; D remains ambiguous. Trimming pared 6 bases from V and 0 bases from J, leaving 12 bases between. Germline loops: CDR1 LNHDA, CDR2 SQIVND (reference sequence). CDR3 length: 15 amino acids.

The CDR3 DNA follows: TGTGCCAGCAGCCCCTTAGGGGGGGGGACTGAAGCTTTCTTT. It encodes CASSPLGGGTEAFF. The chain recombines TRBV11-2 with TRBJ1-1; tentative D call: TRBD1 (6 bases). The CDR3 covers 14 residues. Germline CDR1 SGHAT, CDR2 FQNNGV. Trimming left V 5 bases short and J 5 bases short, with 15 bases between.

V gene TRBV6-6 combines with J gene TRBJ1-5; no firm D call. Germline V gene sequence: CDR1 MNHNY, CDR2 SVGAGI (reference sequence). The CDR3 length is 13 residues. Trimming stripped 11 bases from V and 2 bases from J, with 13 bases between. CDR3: CAVTGFGNQPQHF. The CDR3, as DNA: TGTGCCGTGACGGGGTTCGGCAATCAGCCCCAGCATTTT.

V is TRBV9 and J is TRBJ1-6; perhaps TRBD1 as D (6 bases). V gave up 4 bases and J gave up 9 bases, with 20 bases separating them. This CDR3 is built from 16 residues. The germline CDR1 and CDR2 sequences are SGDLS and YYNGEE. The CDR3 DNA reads TGTGCCAGCAGCCCGGGGGGCATTCGAAATATTTCACCCCTCCACTTT. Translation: CASSPGGIRNISPLHF.